The 10 T cell receptor beta chains below were found in one sample sequenced in a study of CD8+ T cells in alopecia areata. After isolation, RNA underwent reverse transcription to generate cDNA as the sequencing template. This table comes from immunoSEQ multiplex PCR, and its TCRdb copy is limited to in-frame clones, with some not included. The sample has around 190,000 clones; 50% to 60% are singletons. Treatment in this sample: oral pan-JAK inhibitor, 5-10 mg twice daily. This specimen was CD4+ T cells sorted from blood, taken at week 4, from a patient treated with tofacitinib. Source of these receptors: a human donor with alopecia areata.

This chain uses TRBV2 with TRBJ1-1; D remains ambiguous. The CDR3 is 13 amino acids. Trimming took 8 bases from V and 0 from J, leaving 10 bases between them. Germline V gene data show CDR1 as SNHLY and CDR2 as FYNNEI. The CDR3 spells CASRRFLNTEAFF. The CDR3 bases are TGTGCCAGCCGGCGGTTTTTGAACACTGAAGCTTTCTTT.

The rearrangement uses TRBV27 and TRBJ2-7; maybe TRBD1 (7 bases). V was trimmed by 4 bases and J by 5 bases, leaving 18 bases between them. Germline assignment: CDR1 MNHEY and CDR2 SMNVEV (reference sequence). This CDR3 contains 15 residues. CDR3 amino acids: CASSSFQGGNNEQYF. CDR3 sequence (DNA): TGTGCCAGCAGTTCATTCCAGGGGGGAAACAACGAGCAGTACTTC.

CDR3 in DNA: TGTGCCAGCAGCCAAAAGAGGCTGGGTGAGCAGTTCTTC. It translates to CASSQKRLGEQFF. The rearrangement uses TRBV16 and TRBJ2-1; D is uncertain. The germline V gene has CDR1 KGHSY and CDR2 FQNENV. CDR3 length: 13 residues. The germline V and J ends were trimmed by 2 bases and 9 bases, with 11 bases remaining between them.

This clone showed up just a few times. Other DNA variants within this sample encode the same CDR3. The rearrangement joins TRBV7-3 to TRBJ2-1; possibly TRBD1 for D (5 bases). The CDR3 runs 14 residues. CDR1 is SGHTA, CDR2 FQGTGA, per germline. Deletions cut 0 bases from V and 4 bases from J, with 7 bases between. CDR3 residues: CASSLTQGYNEQFF. CDR3 nucleotide sequence: TGTGCCAGCAGCTTAACCCAGGGTTACAATGAGCAGTTCTTC.

The chain has TRBV29-1 and TRBJ2-2; D is possibly TRBD2 (6 bases). The CDR3 totals 13 residues. CDR1 and CDR2 (germline): SQVTM, ANQGSEA. V dropped 7 bases and J dropped 4 bases, with 13 bases sitting between them. The CDR3 loop reads CSASGSPTGELFF. The CDR3, as DNA: TGCAGCGCATCCGGGAGCCCCACCGGGGAGCTGTTTTTT.

This clone came up a few times. The chain employs TRBV30 and TRBJ2-1; the match to TRBD2 covers 8 bases. Germline CDR1 reads GTSNPN; CDR2 reads SVGIG (reference sequence). This CDR3 has 16 residues. With V trimmed by 0 bases and J by 5 bases, 9 bases remained unmatched. The DNA for the CDR3 is TGTGCCTGGAGTGTACAGAGACTAGCGAGCCACAATGAGCAGTTCTTC. This gives the protein CAWSVQRLASHNEQFF.

This clone was observed a handful of times. This chain joins TRBV28 and TRBJ2-5; perhaps TRBD1 as D (6 bases). V was trimmed by 10 bases and J by 4 bases, leaving 19 bases between them. This CDR3 spans 14 amino acids. From germline, CDR1 is MDHEN and CDR2 SYDVKM. The CDR3 here is CATNPAGAGETQYF. CDR3 nucleotides: TGTGCCACCAACCCCGCAGGGGCCGGAGAGACCCAGTACTTC. Full variable domain (rest looked up from reference TRBV28 and TRBJ2-5): DVKVTQSSRYLVKRTGEKVFLECVQDMDHENMFWYRQDPGLGLRLIYFSYDVKMKEKGDIPEGYSVSREKKERFSLILESASTNQTSMYLCATNPAGAGETQYFGPGTRLLVL.

This rearrangement joins TRBV7-3 to TRBJ2-1, with 7 bases matching TRBD2. Germline trimming cut 3 bases from V and 7 bases from J; bases unmatched to any gene: 15. The CDR3 consists of 17 residues. Looked up from germline, CDR1 is SGHTA and CDR2 is FQGTGA. This chain's CDR3 is CASSFGGSSAIRNEQFF. As DNA, the CDR3 is TGTGCCAGCAGCTTCGGCGGGAGCTCCGCCATTCGGAATGAGCAGTTCTTC.

The chain combines TRBV5-4 with TRBJ2-5; D is perhaps TRBD1 or TRBD2 (5 bases each). V was shortened by 4 bases and J by 0 bases, with 10 bases between the two germline ends. The V gene's germline CDR1 is SGHNT and CDR2 YYREEE (reference sequence). This CDR3 comprises 14 residues. The CDR3 spells CASSRGADQETQYF. The CDR3 DNA reads TGTGCCAGCAGCCGAGGGGCGGACCAAGAGACCCAGTACTTC.

The chain is built from TRBV29-1 and TRBJ2-3; D call uncertain. CDR3 size: 9 residues. With 6 bases removed from V and 4 bases from J, the gap between germline ends came to 2 bases. CDR1 is SQVTM and CDR2 is ANQGSEA in the germline V gene. CDR3 region: CSVPDTQYF. Here the CDR3 DNA reads TGCAGCGTGCCAGATACGCAGTATTTT.